These 2 T cell receptor beta chains originate from one sample sequenced in a study of blood T cell repertoires in COVID-19. Produced via immunoSEQ multiplex PCR; TCRdb's table is partial and in-frame only. The sample lists just under 85,000 clones; approximately 86% were seen once. The sequenced sample was peripheral blood. Source of these receptors: an elderly man with active or convalescent COVID-19.

The chain joins TRBV7-2 to TRBJ2-2, with 10 nucleotides matching TRBD2. The junction had 4 bases not matched to a gene; V was cut back by 5 bases and J by 4 bases. CDR3 length equals 15 residues. Per germline, CDR1 SGHTA and CDR2 FQGNSA. DNA of the CDR3: TGTGCCAGCAGCCCGGGACTAGCGATCACCGGGGAGCTGTTTTTT. Its protein product is CASSPGLAITGELFF. The entire variable domain, with the rest obtained from reference TRBV7-2 and TRBJ2-2, is as follows: GAGVSQSPSNKVTEKGKDVELRCDPISGHTALYWYRQSLGQGLEFLIYFQGNSAPDKSGLPSDRFSAERTGGSVSTLTIQRTQQEDSAVYLCASSPGLAITGELFFGEGSRLTVL.

The chain carries TRBV7-8 and TRBJ1-4, with a possible D match to TRBD1 (6 bases). Trimming left V 3 bases short and J 0 bases short, with 8 bases between. CDR3 size: 15 residues. Looked up from germline, CDR1 is SGHVS and CDR2 is FQNEAQ. CDR3 sequence reads: CASSFDRTTNEKLFF. The CDR3 DNA sequence: TGTGCCAGCAGCTTTGACAGGACAACTAATGAAAAACTGTTTTTT.